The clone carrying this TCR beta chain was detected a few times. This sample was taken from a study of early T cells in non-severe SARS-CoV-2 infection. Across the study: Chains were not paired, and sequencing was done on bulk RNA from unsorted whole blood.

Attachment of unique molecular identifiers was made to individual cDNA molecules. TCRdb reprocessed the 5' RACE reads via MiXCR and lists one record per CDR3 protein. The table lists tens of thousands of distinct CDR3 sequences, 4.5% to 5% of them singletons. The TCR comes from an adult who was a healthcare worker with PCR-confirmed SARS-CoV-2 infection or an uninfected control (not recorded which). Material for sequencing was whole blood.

CDR3 coding DNA: TGTGCCAGCAGCCAACGGGGACTAGCAGTGTACGAGCAGTACTTC. As protein: CASSQRGLAVYEQYF. The gene calls are TRBV7-9 and TRBJ2-7, with 9 bases identical to TRBD2. Germline CDR1 is SEHNR and CDR2 is FQNEAQ (reference sequence). J lost 4 bases, V lost 5 bases, and 9 bases had no gene match. The CDR3 consists of 15 residues.